The clone carrying this T cell receptor beta chain is a singleton in its sample. The sample comes from a study of shared clonotypes between healthy human individuals. V shed 4 bases and J shed 0 bases, with 10 bases lying between them. The CDR3 extends over 14 amino acids. CDR1 SGHRS and CDR2 YFSETQ come from the germline V gene. Here immunoSEQ multiplex PCR was the method, and the copy in TCRdb shows in-frame clones only, minus some. The sample holds some 2,100,000 clones, 85% to 95% seen once. CD45RO-negative, CCR7-selected cells formed the naive CD8 fraction, which excluded terminally differentiated effector memory CD45RA+ cells.

Source material: naive CD8+ T cells from PBMCs. The receptor was derived from a man aged 18 to 30 in good health. Some clones in this sample may be carry-over from other donors' samples. The chain employs TRBV5-1 and TRBJ1-1; maybe TRBD1 (5 bases). CDR3 in amino acids: CASSDTGMNTEAFF. The CDR3, as DNA: TGCGCCAGCAGCGATACAGGAATGAACACTGAAGCTTTCTTT.